This T cell receptor (beta chain) stems from a study of regulatory T cells in long-lasting Graves disease. With iRepertoire HTBI primers and Arm-PCR of CDR3 regions, TCR beta libraries were built. TCRdb independently ran MiXCR on the multiplex PCR reads; one entry per CDR3 protein. The data contain about 460,000 distinct CDR3 sequences, less than 25% of them seen just once; the ten biggest clones take up roughly 13%. This clonotype was seen more than once but under ten times. Indicated time point: persistent/refractory GD, antithyroid drugs over 5 years with positive TRAb. Generation of the TCR library employed RNA extracted from PBMCs. Germline CDR1 reads MGHRA; CDR2 reads YSYEKL. The CDR3 extends over 15 amino acids. J gave up 3 bases and V 3 bases, and 4 bases lay outside the gene matches.

The starting material was peripheral blood mononuclear cells (PBMCs), obtained when the disease was refractory, from a patient treated with antithyroid drugs. The receptor comes from a female donor with Graves disease. This chain joins TRBV4-1 and TRBJ2-2; 7 bases align to TRBD1. This CDR3 is CASSQGTAYTGELFF. DNA of the CDR3: TGCGCCAGCAGCCAGGGGACAGCGTACACCGGGGAGCTGTTTTTT.